This T cell receptor (beta chain) derives from a study of beta chain features in type 1 diabetes. CD4+ naive, central memory, regulatory and stem cell-like memory cells were sorted via CD45RO/CCR7/CD25/CD127/CD95/CD27. Purity exceeded 95% in all sorted populations. Isolated RNA was reverse transcribed in full, so expressed TCRB transcripts were sequenced. The data were produced by immunoSEQ multiplex PCR, yet TCRdb's version contains in-frame clones alone and is incomplete. Of around 500,000 clones in the sample, 30% were seen once. General study points: VDJ junctions from patients with type 1 diabetes contained fewer insertions and more deletions.

This clone was seen a few times. Its antigen is not identified. This TCR came from a man younger than 35 in good health. Sequenced input: naive CD4+ T cells from blood.

The CDR3 sequence is CSASRGREFF. In DNA, the CDR3 is TGCAGTGCTAGTAGAGGTCGGGAGTTCTTC. The rearrangement uses TRBV20-1 and TRBJ2-1, with D unresolved. There are 10 residues in the CDR3. CDR1 is DFQATT, CDR2 SNEGSKA, per germline (reference sequence). Trimming stripped 3 bases from V and 14 bases from J, with 11 bases between.